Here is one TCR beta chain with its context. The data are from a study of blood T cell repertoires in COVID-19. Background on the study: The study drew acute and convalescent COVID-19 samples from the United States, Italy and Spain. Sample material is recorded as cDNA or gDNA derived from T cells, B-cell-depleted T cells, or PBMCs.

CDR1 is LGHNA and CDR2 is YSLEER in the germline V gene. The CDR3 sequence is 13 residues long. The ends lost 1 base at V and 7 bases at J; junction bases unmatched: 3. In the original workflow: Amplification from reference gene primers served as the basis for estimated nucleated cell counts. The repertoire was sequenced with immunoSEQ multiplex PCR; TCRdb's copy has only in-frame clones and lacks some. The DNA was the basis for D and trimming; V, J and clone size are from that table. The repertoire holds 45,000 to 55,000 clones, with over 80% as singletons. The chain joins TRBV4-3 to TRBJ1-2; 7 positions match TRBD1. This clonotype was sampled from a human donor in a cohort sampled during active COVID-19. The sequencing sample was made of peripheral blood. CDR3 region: CASSQGEGAGYTF. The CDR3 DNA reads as TGCGCCAGCAGCCAAGGTGAGGGGGCTGGCTACACCTTC.